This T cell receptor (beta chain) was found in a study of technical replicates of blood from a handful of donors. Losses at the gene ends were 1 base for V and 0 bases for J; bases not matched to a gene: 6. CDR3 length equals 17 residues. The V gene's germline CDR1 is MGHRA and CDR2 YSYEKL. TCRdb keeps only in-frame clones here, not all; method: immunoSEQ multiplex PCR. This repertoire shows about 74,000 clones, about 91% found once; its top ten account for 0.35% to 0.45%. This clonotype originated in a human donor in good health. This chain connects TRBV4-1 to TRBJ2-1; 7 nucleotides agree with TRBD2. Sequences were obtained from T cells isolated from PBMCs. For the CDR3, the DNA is TGCGCCAGCAGCCAAGGCGGGAGCTTCTTCTCCTACAATGAGCAGTTCTTC. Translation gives CASSQGGSFFSYNEQFF.